Below are 21 T cell receptor beta chains sequenced from a single sample in a study of T cell responses to AZD1222 COVID-19 vaccine. Clones were read by immunoSEQ multiplex PCR, and TCRdb kept only the in-frame ones, dropping some. The repertoire consists of about 83,000 clones, with around 93% occurring once and the leading ten covering under 35%. This material consisted of peripheral blood, taken 28 days after the second AZD1222 dose. Receptors were obtained from an adult who received the AZD1222 COVID-19 vaccine.

The V gene is TRBV28, the J gene TRBJ1-1; D might be TRBD1 (6 bases). The V gene's germline CDR1 is MDHEN and CDR2 SYDVKM. Trimming took 6 bases from V and 6 from J, leaving 20 bases between them. This CDR3 has 15 amino acids. In DNA form, the CDR3 reads TGTGCCAGCAGCCCTGGCCGACAGGCCTTGGCTGAAGCTTTCTTT. Translation gives CASSPGRQALAEAFF.

The V and J genes are TRBV4-3 and TRBJ2-7; 8 positions agree with TRBD1. The V gene's germline CDR1 is LGHNA and CDR2 YSLEER. V dropped 0 bases and J dropped 1; count of bases not matched to a gene: 8. The CDR3 consists of 17 residues. The CDR3 region has the DNA TGCGCCAGCAGCCAAGATCCTCTCGGGACAGGATCCTACGAGCAGTACTTC. This gives the protein CASSQDPLGTGSYEQYF.

The CDR3 loop is CSVGWSRPSTDTQYF. DNA of the CDR3: TGCAGCGTTGGTTGGAGCCGGCCTAGCACAGATACGCAGTATTTT. The chain is built from TRBV29-1 and TRBJ2-3, with D unresolved. Germline V gives CDR1 SQVTM, CDR2 ANQGSEA. Trimming removed 4 bases from V and 0 bases from J, with 14 bases in between. The CDR3 has 15 amino acids.

This sequence joins TRBV5-4 and TRBJ2-2; a possible D gene is TRBD1 (6 bases). Germline CDR1 reads SGHNT; CDR2 reads YYREEE (reference sequence). V lost 2 bases and J 5 bases, leaving 7 bases between the germline ends. The CDR3 totals 13 residues. The CDR3 protein is CASSLGGTGELFF. Here the CDR3 DNA reads TGTGCCAGCAGCTTAGGGGGTACCGGGGAGCTGTTTTTT.

The V call is TRBV7-9, the J call TRBJ2-4; 7 bases fit TRBD1. Per germline, CDR1 SEHNR and CDR2 FQNEAQ (reference sequence). This CDR3 region has 17 residues. The V gene end was trimmed by 1 base and the J gene end by 7 bases; junction bases not matched to a gene: 13. The CDR3 here is CASSLGADRVRGNIQYF. Here the CDR3 DNA reads TGTGCCAGCAGCTTAGGGGCCGACAGGGTAAGGGGGAACATTCAGTACTTC.

The V gene is TRBV6-5, the J gene TRBJ1-3, with TRBD1 as a possible D gene (5 bases). Trimming took off 4 bases at V and 5 bases at J, with 15 bases between the two ends. The CDR3 runs 15 residues. In germline, CDR1 is MNHEY, CDR2 SVGAGI. The CDR3 reads CASSLDGGKRNTIYF. In nucleotides, the CDR3 is TGTGCCAGCAGTTTAGATGGGGGAAAAAGAAACACCATATATTTT.

The chain couples TRBV2 to TRBJ2-1; D is possibly TRBD1 (7 bases). The CDR3 sequence is 13 residues long. In germline, CDR1 is SNHLY, CDR2 FYNNEI. Trimming cost V 10 bases and J 7 bases, with 17 bases left between them. Here the CDR3 reads CATRGDLGNEQFF. The CDR3 bases are TGTGCCACCAGGGGGGATTTGGGGAATGAGCAGTTCTTC.

The V call is TRBV5-6, the J call TRBJ1-2, with D unclear. There are 14 residues in the CDR3. The V end lost 5 bases, the J end lost 3 bases, and 14 bases lay between the germline ends. Germline CDR1 is SGHDT and CDR2 is YYEEEE. Here the CDR3 reads CASSSATLHYGYTF. DNA for the CDR3: TGTGCCAGCAGTAGCGCCACTCTTCACTATGGCTACACCTTC.

The chain is built from TRBV28 and TRBJ1-1; the match to TRBD1 covers 8 bases. V lost 5 bases to trimming and J lost 0 bases; unmatched junction nucleotides: 8. CDR3 length: 16 residues. Germline V CDR1 and CDR2: MDHEN, SYDVKM. The CDR3 DNA follows: TGTGCCAGCAGTCCCCTACAGGGGGAATTGAACACTGAAGCTTTCTTT. Its protein is CASSPLQGELNTEAFF.

This clone was seen a single time. The rearrangement joins TRBV7-2 to TRBJ1-2; perhaps TRBD1 as D (5 bases). With 1 base removed from V and 4 bases from J, the gap between germline ends came to 10 bases. Germline CDR1 and CDR2: SGHTA and FQGNSA. The CDR3 extends over 14 amino acids. CDR3 in DNA: TGTGCCAGCAGCTTAGGTAGGGGCGCCTATGGCTACACCTTC. It specifies CASSLGRGAYGYTF. The whole variable domain, filled in from reference TRBV7-2 and TRBJ1-2, reads GAGVSQSPSNKVTEKGKDVELRCDPISGHTALYWYRQSLGQGLEFLIYFQGNSAPDKSGLPSDRFSAERTGGSVSTLTIQRTQQEDSAVYLCASSLGRGAYGYTFGSGTRLTVV.

The chain joins TRBV6-2 or TRBV6-3 to TRBJ2-6; no clear D gene. The V end was cut by 3 bases, the J end by 2 bases, with 8 bases between. The germline gives CDR1 MNHEY, CDR2 SVGEGT. The CDR3 runs to 15 residues. CDR3 region: CASSYLGTGANVLTF. The CDR3 region has the DNA TGTGCCAGCAGTTATCTGGGGACTGGGGCCAACGTCCTGACTTTC.

The rearrangement links TRBV6-6 to TRBJ2-7, with a tentative D call TRBD1 (5 bases). Deletions cut 6 bases from V and 2 bases from J, with 11 bases between. The CDR3 spans 13 residues. Germline CDR1 reads MNHNY; CDR2 reads SVGAGI (reference sequence). The CDR3 region has the DNA TGTGCCAGCAGCCTGGACAACGCCTACGAGCAGTACTTC. Its translation: CASSLDNAYEQYF.

Comments on this clone: Other DNA sequences in this specimen translate into the identical CDR3. The V and J genes are TRBV28 and TRBJ1-2, with 7 positions matching TRBD1. The germline CDR1 and CDR2 sequences are MDHEN and SYDVKM. There are 13 residues in the CDR3. V was pared by 5 bases and J by 2 bases, with 2 bases of the junction left unmatched. The CDR3 reads CASSLQGNYGYTF. CDR3 in DNA: TGTGCCAGCAGTCTACAGGGGAACTATGGCTACACCTTC.

DNA for the CDR3: TGTGCCAGCAGCTTCACTAGCGGGAGGACCCTCCAAGAGACCCAGTACTTC. Translation: CASSFTSGRTLQETQYF. The chain carries TRBV11-2 and TRBJ2-5, with 12 bases aligning to TRBD2. The CDR3 runs 17 residues. Germline loops: CDR1 SGHAT, CDR2 FQNNGV. The trim removed 3 bases at V and 1 base at J, leaving 6 bases unmatched.

The CDR3 protein is CASSLSSGNTQYF. CDR3 coding DNA: TGTGCCAGCAGCTTAAGTAGCGGGAATACGCAGTATTTT. The chain employs TRBV11-3 and TRBJ2-3; 8 bases are a match to TRBD2. V was pared by 2 bases and J by 7 bases, with 2 bases of the junction left unmatched. This CDR3 has 13 residues. The germline V gene has CDR1 SGHNT and CDR2 YENEEA.

This clone has a handful of counts. The gene calls are TRBV20-1 and TRBJ2-1, with 9 bases fitting TRBD2. The CDR3 sequence is 14 residues long. Germline V gene sequence: CDR1 DFQATT, CDR2 SNEGSKA (reference sequence). V was pared by 3 bases and J by 5 bases, with 5 bases of the junction left unmatched. The CDR3 region has the DNA TGCAGTGCTAGTAGGGCTAGCGGGAACAATGAGCAGTTCTTC. It is translated as CSASRASGNNEQFF.

This clone has only one observation. The chain uses TRBV5-1 and TRBJ2-1; 8 nucleotides line up with TRBD2. V was clipped by 0 bases and J by 6 bases; unmatched bases: 23. This CDR3 has 21 amino acids. The germline gives CDR1 SGHRS, CDR2 YFSETQ. The CDR3 here is CASSLASLAVPRQLIINEQFF. DNA of the CDR3: TGCGCCAGCAGCTTGGCCTCACTAGCGGTACCTAGACAGCTGATCATCAATGAGCAGTTCTTC.

The chain has TRBV2 and TRBJ1-5; TRBD1 agrees at 9 bases. V was clipped by 7 bases and J by 7 bases; unmatched bases: 11. The CDR3 loop spans 15 amino acids. In germline, CDR1 is SNHLY, CDR2 FYNNEI. In DNA, the CDR3 is TGTGCCAGCATTGGGGAAACAGGGGGCGGACAGCCCCAGCATTTT. It codes for CASIGETGGGQPQHF. The whole variable domain, filled in from reference TRBV2 and TRBJ1-5, reads EPEVTQTPSHQVTQMGQEVILRCVPISNHLYFYWYRQILGQKVEFLVSFYNNEISEKSEIFDDQFSVERPDGSNFTLKIRSTKLEDSAMYFCASIGETGGGQPQHFGDGTRLSIL.

This chain links TRBV28 with TRBJ1-1; tentatively, D is TRBD1 (6 bases). Germline CDR1 is MDHEN and CDR2 is SYDVKM. CDR3 length: 15 amino acids. The V end was cut by 5 bases, the J end by 0 bases, with 13 bases between. Here the CDR3 reads CASSPRTVMNTEAFF. The CDR3 nucleotides are TGTGCCAGCAGTCCGCGGACAGTAATGAACACTGAAGCTTTCTTT.

CDR3 nucleotides: TGTGCCAGCGTCCCGGGAGAAGCGGGACAGGATGAGCAGTTCTTC. Translating it yields CASVPGEAGQDEQFF. The V and J genes are TRBV6-5 and TRBJ2-1; maybe TRBD1 (8 bases). Germline loops: CDR1 MNHEY, CDR2 SVGAGI. The V end lost 8 bases, the J end lost 8 bases, and 22 bases lay between the germline ends. This CDR3 region has 15 residues.

The gene calls are TRBV5-4 and TRBJ2-1; 10 bases agree with TRBD1. This CDR3 is built from 15 residues. The J segment lost 6 bases and the V segment lost 2 bases, leaving 5 bases of the junction unmatched. Germline CDR1 and CDR2: SGHNT and YYREEE (reference sequence). The CDR3 loop is CASSFGTGVLNEQFF. In DNA, the CDR3 is TGTGCCAGCAGCTTCGGGACAGGGGTTCTCAATGAGCAGTTCTTC.